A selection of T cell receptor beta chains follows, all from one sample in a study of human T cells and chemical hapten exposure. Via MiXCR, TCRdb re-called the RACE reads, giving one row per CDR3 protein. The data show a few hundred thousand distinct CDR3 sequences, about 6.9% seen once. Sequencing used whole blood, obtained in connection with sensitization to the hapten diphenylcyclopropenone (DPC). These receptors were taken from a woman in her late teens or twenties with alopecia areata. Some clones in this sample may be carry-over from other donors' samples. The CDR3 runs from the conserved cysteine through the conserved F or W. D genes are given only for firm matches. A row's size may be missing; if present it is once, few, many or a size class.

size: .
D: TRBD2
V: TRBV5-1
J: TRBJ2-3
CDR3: CASSLGLAGGTTDTQYF
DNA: TGCGCCAGCAGCCTCGGACTAGCGGGGGGGACGACAGATACGCAGTATTTT

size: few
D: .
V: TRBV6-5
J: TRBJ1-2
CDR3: CASSAPGPQYGYTF
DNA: TGTGCCAGCAGCGCCCCCGGACCCCAGTATGGCTACACCTTC

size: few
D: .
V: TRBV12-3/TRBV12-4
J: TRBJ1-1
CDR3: CASSPFVNTEAFF
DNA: TGTGCCAGCAGCCCCTTTGTGAACACTGAAGCTTTCTTT

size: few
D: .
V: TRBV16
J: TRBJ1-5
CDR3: CASSRSQVSNQPQHF
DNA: TGTGCCAGCAGCCGATCACAGGTTAGCAATCAGCCCCAGCATTTT

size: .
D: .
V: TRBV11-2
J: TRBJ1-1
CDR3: CASSKGGEAFF
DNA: TGTGCCAGCAGCAAAGGGGGTGAAGCTTTCTTT

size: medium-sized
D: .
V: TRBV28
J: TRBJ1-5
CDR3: CASSFIGNQPQHF
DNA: TGTGCCAGCAGTTTCATTGGGAATCAGCCCCAGCATTTT

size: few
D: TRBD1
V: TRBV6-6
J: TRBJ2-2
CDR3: CASQGTEPNTGELFF
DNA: TGTGCCAGCCAGGGGACAGAACCGAACACCGGGGAGCTGTTTTTT

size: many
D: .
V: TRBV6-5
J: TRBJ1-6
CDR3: CASSRGGGQYNSPLHF
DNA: TGTGCCTCCTCGCGAGGGGGGGGTCAGTATAATTCACCCCTCCACTTT

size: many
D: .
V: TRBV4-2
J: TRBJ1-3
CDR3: CASSQDQLGNTIYF
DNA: TGTGCCAGCAGCCAAGATCAGCTGGGAAACACCATATATTTT

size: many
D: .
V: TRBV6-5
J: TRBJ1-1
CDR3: CASSYSMTRAGKTEAFF
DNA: TGTGCCAGCAGTTACTCGATGACCAGGGCGGGTAAAACTGAAGCTTTCTTT

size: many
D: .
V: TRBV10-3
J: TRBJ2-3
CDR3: CAISDPLTDTQYF
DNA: TGTGCCATCAGTGACCCCCTCACAGATACGCAGTATTTT

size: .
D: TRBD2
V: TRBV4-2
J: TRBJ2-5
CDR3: CASSQETSGMGETQYF
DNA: TGTGCCAGCAGCCAAGAGACTAGCGGGATGGGAGAGACCCAGTACTTC

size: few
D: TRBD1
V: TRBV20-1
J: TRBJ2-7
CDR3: CSAREPGQGYEQYF
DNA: TGCAGTGCTAGAGAACCGGGACAGGGCTACGAGCAGTACTTC

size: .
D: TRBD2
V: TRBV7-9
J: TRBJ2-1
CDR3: CASSVLAEAYNEQFF
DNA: TGTGCCAGCAGCGTTCTAGCGGAGGCCTACAATGAGCAGTTCTTC

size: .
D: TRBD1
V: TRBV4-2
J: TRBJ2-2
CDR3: CASSQGGQGSAGELFF
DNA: TGTGCCAGCAGCCAAGGAGGACAGGGGTCGGCCGGGGAGCTGTTTTTT

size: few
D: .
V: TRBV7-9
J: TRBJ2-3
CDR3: CASSSVGDTQYF
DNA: TGTGCCAGCAGCTCAGTAGGGGATACGCAGTATTTT

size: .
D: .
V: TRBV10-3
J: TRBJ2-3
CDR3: CAIGSSSELRSSTDTQYF
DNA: TGTGCCATCGGGTCTAGCTCGGAACTCCGCTCTAGCACAGATACGCAGTATTTT

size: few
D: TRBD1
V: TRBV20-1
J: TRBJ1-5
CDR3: CSARDRGPNQPQHF
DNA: TGCAGTGCTAGGGACAGGGGACCCAATCAGCCCCAGCATTTT

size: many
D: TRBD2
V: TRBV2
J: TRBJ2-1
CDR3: CASSQRGGSNEQFF
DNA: TGTGCCAGCAGCCAGCGGGGGGGATCAAATGAGCAGTTCTTC

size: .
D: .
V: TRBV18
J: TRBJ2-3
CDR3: CASSGLDTQYF
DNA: TGTGCCAGCTCAGGCCTAGATACGCAGTATTTT